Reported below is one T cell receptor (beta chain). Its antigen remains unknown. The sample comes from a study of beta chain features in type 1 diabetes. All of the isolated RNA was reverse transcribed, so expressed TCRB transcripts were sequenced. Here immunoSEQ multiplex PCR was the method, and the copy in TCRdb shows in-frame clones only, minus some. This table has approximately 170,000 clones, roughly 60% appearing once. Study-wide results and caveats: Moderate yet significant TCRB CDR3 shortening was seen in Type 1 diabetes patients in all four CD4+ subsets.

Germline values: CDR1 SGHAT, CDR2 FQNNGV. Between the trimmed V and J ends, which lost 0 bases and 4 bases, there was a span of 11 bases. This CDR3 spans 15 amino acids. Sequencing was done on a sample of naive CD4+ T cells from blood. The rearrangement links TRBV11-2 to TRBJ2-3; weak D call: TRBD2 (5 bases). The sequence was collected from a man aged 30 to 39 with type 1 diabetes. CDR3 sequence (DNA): TGTGCCAGCAGCTTAGATAGGGAGCGGCCAGATACGCAGTATTTT. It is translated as CASSLDRERPDTQYF.